This T cell receptor beta chain was identified in a study of shared clonotypes between healthy human individuals. In replicate PCRs of sorted subsets, roughly 190 ng DNA, approximately 30,000 T cell genomes, was used. The repertoire was sequenced with immunoSEQ multiplex PCR; TCRdb's copy has only in-frame clones and lacks some. The sample holds approximately 940,000 clones; roughly 72% are singletons and the top ten take roughly 1.5%. This clone was seen a handful of times. As yet, its antigen is unknown. Study outcomes and limitations: It was the non-shared clonotypes that had lower generation probabilities than clonotypes shared by all four donors.

The J segment lost 9 bases and the V segment lost 6 bases, leaving 7 bases of the junction unmatched. The CDR3 is 14 residues long. Germline CDR1 SNHLY, CDR2 FYNNEI. What was sequenced was memory CD4+ T cells sorted from blood. The subset was: CD45RA-negative fraction. This clonotype was sampled from a man in his late teens or twenties in good health. This chain joins TRBV2 and TRBJ1-6, with TRBD1 matching 8 bases. In DNA, the CDR3 is TGTGCCAGCAGGGGGGCAGGGGGCCGTTCACCCCTCCACTTT. This codes for CASRGAGGRSPLHF.